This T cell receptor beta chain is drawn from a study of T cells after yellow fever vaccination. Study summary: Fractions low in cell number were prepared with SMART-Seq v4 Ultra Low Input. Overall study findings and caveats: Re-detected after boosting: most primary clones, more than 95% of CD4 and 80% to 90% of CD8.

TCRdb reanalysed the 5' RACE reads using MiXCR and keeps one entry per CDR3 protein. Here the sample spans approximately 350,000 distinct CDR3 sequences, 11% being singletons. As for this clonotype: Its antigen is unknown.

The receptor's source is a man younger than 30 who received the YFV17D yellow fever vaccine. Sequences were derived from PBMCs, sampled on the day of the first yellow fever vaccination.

CDR3 DNA: TGTGCCAGCAGCTTAGTTCGGGGGGCTGAAGCTTTCTTT. Residues: CASSLVRGAEAFF. This chain connects TRBV7-2 to TRBJ1-1; perhaps TRBD1 as D (5 bases). Trimming left V 1 base short and J 6 bases short, with 9 bases between. The CDR3 spans 13 residues. Germline V gene lookup returns CDR1 SGHTA and CDR2 FQGNSA.